Listed below are T cell receptor beta chains from one sample, sequenced in a study of OX40 agonist ivuxolimab in advanced cancers. Using immunoSEQ multiplex PCR, the repertoire was profiled, and TCRdb retains in-frame clones only, with some absent. The repertoire includes more than 60,000 clones, around 94% of them detected once, and around a sixth sits in the top ten. The starting material was CD4+ or CD8+ T cells sorted from blood, obtained in a trial of the OX40 agonist ivuxolimab. The source is an adult with an advanced solid tumor such as melanoma, head and neck, liver or kidney cancer. Both conserved end residues are part of each CDR3. D genes are given only for firm matches. Clone size, where shown, is once, few, many, or a class for clones that have expanded.

j_call clone_size v_call d_call cdr3_nt cdr3_aa
TRBJ2-7 NA TRBV28 TRBD2 TGTGCCAGCAGTTTTCAATTGACTAGCGGGAGGGCCCCCGAGCAGTACTTC CASSFQLTSGRAPEQYF
TRBJ2-7 NA TRBV7-9 NA TGTGCCAGCAGCTTAGAGGCAGGGGACTACGAGCAGTACTTC CASSLEAGDYEQYF
TRBJ2-7 NA TRBV2 TRBD1 TGTGCCAGCAGTTGGACAGGGGGCTACGAGCAGTACTTC CASSWTGGYEQYF
TRBJ2-7 NA TRBV9 NA TGTGCCAGCAGCGCCGGGGAGACCTACGAGCAGTACTTC CASSAGETYEQYF
TRBJ2-2 NA TRBV4-1 NA TGCGCCAGCAGCCAAGGGGGCTCCGGGGAGCTGTTTTTT CASSQGGSGELFF
TRBJ2-1 NA TRBV6-5 TRBD2 TGTGCCAGCAGTTACTTACTAGCGGGCAATGAGCAGTTCTTC CASSYLLAGNEQFF
TRBJ1-2 NA TRBV16 NA TGTGCCAGCAGCCAATTCGGGGGGGACTATGGCTACACCTTC CASSQFGGDYGYTF
TRBJ1-1 NA TRBV5-5 NA TGTGCCAGCAGCTTCGGGGAACCGGCAATAAGTGAAGCTTTCTTT CASSFGEPAISEAFF
TRBJ2-1 NA TRBV7-9 TRBD2 TGTGCCAGCAGCCTAGCGGGAGCCCTCAATGAGCAGTTCTTC CASSLAGALNEQFF
TRBJ2-3 NA TRBV5-6 NA TGTGCCAGCAGCCAACAAAATACGCAGTATTTT CASSQQNTQYF
TRBJ2-7 NA TRBV5-6 TRBD2 TGTGCCAGCAGCTGGACTAGCGGGGCCTACGAGCAGTACTTC CASSWTSGAYEQYF
TRBJ2-7 NA TRBV7-9 NA TGTGCCAGCAGCCCACCGGCCTACGAGCAGTACTTC CASSPPAYEQYF
TRBJ2-7 NA TRBV29-1 NA TGCAGCGTTGAAGAAGGAGGACACTTGGCCTACGAGCAGTACTTC CSVEEGGHLAYEQYF
TRBJ1-2 once TRBV10-3 NA TGTGCCATCAGTGAGTACAGGGTTGGCTACACCTTC CAISEYRVGYTF
TRBJ2-7 NA TRBV5-6 TRBD2 TGTGCCAGCAGCTTGTTTGCGGGAGGTGACCCTATCTACGAGCAGTACTTC CASSLFAGGDPIYEQYF
TRBJ1-5 NA TRBV5-6 NA TGTGCCAGCAGCATATCTTATAGCAATCAGCCCCAGCATTTT CASSISYSNQPQHF
TRBJ2-1 NA TRBV27 TRBD2 TGTGCCAGCGCCCTAATCACTAGCGGGAGTCCTCCCTACAATGAGCAGTTCTTC CASALITSGSPPYNEQFF
TRBJ1-3 NA TRBV7-9 NA TGTGCCAGCAGCGACCGACCGCTCTCTGGAAACACCATATATTTT CASSDRPLSGNTIYF